This TCR beta chain was documented in a study of CD8 T cells in Susac syndrome. The V end was cut by 5 bases, the J end by 4 bases, with 14 bases between. The length of the CDR3 is 14 residues. Germline values: CDR1 SEHNR, CDR2 FQNEAQ (reference sequence). RNA in amounts of roughly 0.5 to 1 ug was reverse transcribed with random hexamers. A single record per CDR3 protein comes from TCRdb applying MiXCR to the immunoSEQ multiplex PCR reads. In the table there are around 95,000 distinct CDR3 sequences, 95% of which are singletons. The chain links TRBV7-9 to TRBJ1-1; a possible D gene is TRBD1 (5 bases). The origin of this receptor is a human donor with Susac syndrome. Sequenced sample: CD8+ T cells from PBMCs. The CDR3: CASSHAGTPTEAFF. In DNA, the CDR3 is TGTGCCAGCAGCCACGCCGGGACTCCCACTGAAGCTTTCTTT.